Below, one TCR beta chain is given with its context. These data originate in a study of blood T cell repertoires in COVID-19. Overall study: The cDNA or gDNA used as material had been derived from T cells, B-cell-depleted T cells, or PBMCs.

Participant ages covered about 18 to 89 years across 24 US areas. The CDR3 loop spans 13 amino acids. Trimming took 4 bases from V and 4 from J; bases not matched to a gene: 1. The germline gives CDR1 SGHDT, CDR2 YYEEEE. Profiling relied on immunoSEQ multiplex PCR, and the TCRdb table lists in-frame clones only, not all of them. In the table there are approximately 500,000 clones, over 75% of which are singletons. This rearrangement joins TRBV5-6 to TRBJ1-4, with 7 bases fitting TRBD1. The clonotype was recovered from a woman in her thirties or forties who had recovered from COVID-19. The sequencing sample was made of PBMCs or T cells enriched from blood (not recorded which). Here the CDR3 reads CASSGTVNEKLFF. Written as DNA, the CDR3 is TGTGCCAGCAGCGGGACAGTTAATGAAAAACTGTTTTTT. The full variable domain, with the rest looked up from reference TRBV5-6 and TRBJ1-4, is DAGVTQSPTHLIKTRGQQVTLRCSPKSGHDTVSWYQQALGQGPQFIFQYYEEEERQRGNFPDRFSGHQFPNYSSELNVNALLLGDSALYLCASSGTVNEKLFFGSGTQLSVL.